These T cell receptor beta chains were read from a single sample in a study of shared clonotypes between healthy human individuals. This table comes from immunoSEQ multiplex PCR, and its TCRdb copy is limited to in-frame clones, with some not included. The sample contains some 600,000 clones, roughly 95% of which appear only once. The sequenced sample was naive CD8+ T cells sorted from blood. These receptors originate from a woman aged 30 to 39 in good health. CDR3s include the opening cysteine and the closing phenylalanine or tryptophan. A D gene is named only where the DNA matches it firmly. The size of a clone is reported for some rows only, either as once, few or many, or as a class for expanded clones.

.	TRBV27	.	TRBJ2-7	CASSHGPYYEQYF
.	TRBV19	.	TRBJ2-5	CASSTQELPRETQYF
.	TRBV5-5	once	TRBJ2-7	CASSFSQGYEQYF
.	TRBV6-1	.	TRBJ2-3	CASSEANRGPHLDTQYF
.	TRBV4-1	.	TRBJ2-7	CASSQIPNAHYEQYF
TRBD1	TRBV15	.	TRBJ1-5	CASGTGVQPQHF
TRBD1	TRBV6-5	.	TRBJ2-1	CASSAQGAHNEQFF
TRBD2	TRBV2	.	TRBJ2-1	CASIEGTSGSVYNEQFF
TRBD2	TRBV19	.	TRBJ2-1	CASSIALAGASQFF
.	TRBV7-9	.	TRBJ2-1	CASSPGGGGSEWNEQFF
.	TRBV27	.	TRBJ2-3	CASSLFESRTDTQYF
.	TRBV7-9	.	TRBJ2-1	CASSLQGSYNEQFF
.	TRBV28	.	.	CASSLLGQGGYEQYF
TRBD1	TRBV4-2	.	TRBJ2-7	CASSQETGGSEQYF
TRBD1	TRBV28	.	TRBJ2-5	CASRGWTGIQETQYF
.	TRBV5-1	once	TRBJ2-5	CASSFFPGGETQYF
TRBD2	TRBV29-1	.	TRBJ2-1	CSVEDRGGSSAVREQFF
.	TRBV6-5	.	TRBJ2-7	CASSTPASYEQYF
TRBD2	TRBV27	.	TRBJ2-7	CASMGGSYEQYF
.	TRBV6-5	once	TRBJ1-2	CASSIDSFGLDGYTF
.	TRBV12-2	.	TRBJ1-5	CASRSITQPQHF
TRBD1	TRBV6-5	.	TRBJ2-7	CASSYTGQGAYEQYF
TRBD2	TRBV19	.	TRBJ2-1	CASSITSGSGNEQFF
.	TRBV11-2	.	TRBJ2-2	CASSLDPFDLLRRTGELFF
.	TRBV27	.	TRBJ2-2	CASSIQGFGTGELFF
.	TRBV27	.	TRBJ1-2	CASSLNPRIGGYTF
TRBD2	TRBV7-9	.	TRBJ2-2	CASSLELAGGPDTGELFF
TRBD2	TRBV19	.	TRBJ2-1	CASSIDQAGAYNEQFF
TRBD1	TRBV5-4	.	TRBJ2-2	CASIIRDRNTGELFF
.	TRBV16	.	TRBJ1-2	CASSPYLAEPNSNYGYTF
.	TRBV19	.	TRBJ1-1	CASSIEATGYMNTEAFF
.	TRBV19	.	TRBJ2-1	CASSISGPYNEQFF
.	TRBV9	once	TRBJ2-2	CASSAQGSSGELFF
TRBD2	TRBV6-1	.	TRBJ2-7	CASSEGTSGSYEQYF
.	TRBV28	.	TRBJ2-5	CASSLIGRVQYF
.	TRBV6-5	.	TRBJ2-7	CASSYSPVGLSYEQYF
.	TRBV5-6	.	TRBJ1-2	CASSPASGASLNYGYTF
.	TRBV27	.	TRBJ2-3	CASSFNTQYF
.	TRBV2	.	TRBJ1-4	CASSEVGGAGHRYSDEKLFF
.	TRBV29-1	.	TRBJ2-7	CSPGHPPGPTLDKKYF
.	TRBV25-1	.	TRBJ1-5	CASSDLGVGQPQHF
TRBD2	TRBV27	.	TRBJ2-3	CASSLKLRTSSGTDTQYF
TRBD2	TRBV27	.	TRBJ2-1	CASRTFAGVNNEQFF
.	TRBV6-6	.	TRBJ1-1	CASSYRGNTEAFF
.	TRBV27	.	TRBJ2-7	CASSLAVGGTYEQYF
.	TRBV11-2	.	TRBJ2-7	CASSYSLDYSYEQYF
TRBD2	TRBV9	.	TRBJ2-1	CASSPRTSGSLHEQFF
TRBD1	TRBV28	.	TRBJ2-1	CASRTGTGTNEQFF
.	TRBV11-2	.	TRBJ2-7	CASSLGSYEQYF
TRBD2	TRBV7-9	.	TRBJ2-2	CASSLAGGPDGELFF
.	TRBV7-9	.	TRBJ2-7	CASSPTGLEQYF
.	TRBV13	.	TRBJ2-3	CASSLAGDYTQYF
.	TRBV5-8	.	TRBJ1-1	CASSLVLSWVTEAFF
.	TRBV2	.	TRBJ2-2	CASIFGTGELFF
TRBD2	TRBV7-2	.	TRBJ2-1	CASSMNSGRSDEQFF
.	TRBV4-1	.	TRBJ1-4	CASSQDWGSNEKLFF